The 25 T cell receptor beta chains below come from one sample, sequenced in a study of blood T cell repertoires in COVID-19. Assay: immunoSEQ multiplex PCR; the TCRdb copy retains only in-frame clones and omits some. The sample includes about 46,000 clones, roughly 88% of them seen just once. Sequencing was done on a sample of peripheral blood. All receptors come from a woman of 80 years or more with COVID-19, enrolled during active disease.

The rearrangement links TRBV28 to TRBJ1-4, with D perhaps matching TRBD1 (6 bases). Germline CDR1 reads MDHEN; CDR2 reads SYDVKM. The ends were cut back, 6 bases at V and 3 bases at J, with 14 bases in the middle. The CDR3 length is 15 residues. The CDR3, as DNA: TGTGCCAGCAGCACCCCGGGACATCCTAATGAAAAACTGTTTTTT. Its translation: CASSTPGHPNEKLFF.

V and J are TRBV5-1 and TRBJ1-5; 8 bases line up with TRBD1. The length of the CDR3 is 15 residues. Germline assignment: CDR1 SGHRS and CDR2 YFSETQ. The V segment lost 0 bases and the J segment 6 bases; nucleotides outside the gene matches: 5. For the CDR3, the DNA is TGCGCCAGCAGCTTGGAAGGGACAGGATCTCAGCCCCAGCATTTT. Its translation: CASSLEGTGSQPQHF.

J is TRBJ2-1 and V is TRBV19; D gene uncertain. Germline CDR1 is LNHDA and CDR2 is SQIVND (reference sequence). The length of the CDR3 is 15 residues. The V gene lost 10 bases and the J gene lost 0 bases, with 16 bases spanning the gap. CDR3 sequence (DNA): TGTGCCACCCAATCCACTATTAGCTCCTACAATGAGCAGTTCTTC. Residues: CATQSTISSYNEQFF.

This clone has just one count. The chain combines TRBV10-3 with TRBJ2-2, with TRBD2 identical over 8 bases. The V segment lost 4 bases and the J segment 6 bases; nucleotides outside the gene matches: 10. The CDR3 totals 16 residues. Germline V gives CDR1 ENHRY, CDR2 SYGVKD. The CDR3 nucleotides are TGTGCCATCAGTGGCCCCGGGACTAGGGGGGCCGGGGAGCTGTTTTTT. Residues: CAISGPGTRGAGELFF.

The V gene is TRBV29-1, the J gene TRBJ1-2, with a tentative D call TRBD1 (6 bases). V was pared by 7 bases and J by 4 bases, with 10 bases between. This CDR3 has 11 amino acids. Per germline, CDR1 SQVTM and CDR2 ANQGSEA. CDR3 DNA: TGCAGCGAGGGGACACTCTATGGCTACACCTTC. Translating it yields CSEGTLYGYTF.

The rearrangement links TRBV6-5 to TRBJ2-5; D might be TRBD1 (6 bases). With 6 bases removed from V and 5 bases from J, the gap between germline ends came to 19 bases. The CDR3 is made up of 15 amino acids. Germline V gene data show CDR1 as MNHEY and CDR2 as SVGAGI. The CDR3 DNA reads TGTGCCAGCAGCAAGACAGGCCATTCCCAGGAGACCCAGTACTTC. It translates to CASSKTGHSQETQYF.

As concerns this clone: An end of the junction does not agree with germline; a read error may underlie this. This chain links TRBV7-8 with TRBJ2-1, with TRBD2 identical over 7 bases. CDR1 and CDR2 (germline): SGHVS, FQNEAQ. The CDR3 length is 15 residues. The CDR3 loop is CASSLAASSNSGQFF. The CDR3 bases are TGTGCCAGCAGCCTAGCGGCCAGTTCCAACTCAGGGCAGTTCTTC.

The V call is TRBV5-1, the J call TRBJ2-5; 11 nucleotides line up with TRBD2. Germline V gene data show CDR1 as SGHRS and CDR2 as YFSETQ. The CDR3 is 16 residues long. The junction had 7 bases not matched to a gene; V was cut back by 1 base and J by 5 bases. The CDR3 DNA reads as TGCGCCAGCAGCTTGCTACCTAGCGGGGGGTCGGAGACCCAGTACTTC. Translated, it gives CASSLLPSGGSETQYF.

The sample holds a few counts of this clone. The chain couples TRBV2 to TRBJ2-2, with 11 nucleotides matching TRBD2. CDR1 is SNHLY, CDR2 FYNNEI, per germline. V lost 5 bases and J lost 4; bases outside the gene matches: 3. CDR3 length: 15 amino acids. Here the CDR3 DNA reads TGTGCCAGCAGTCTGGGACTAGCGGTCACCGGGGAGCTGTTTTTT. This sequence encodes CASSLGLAVTGELFF.

V gene TRBV3-1 (or the pseudogene TRBV3-2) combines with J gene TRBJ1-6; no definite D call. The CDR3 loop spans 12 amino acids. Trimming pared 0 bases from V and 16 bases from J, leaving 10 bases between. Germline V lookup: CDR1 LGHDT, CDR2 YNNKEL (reference sequence). The CDR3 reads CASSQEYSLLHF. The CDR3 DNA is TGTGCCAGCAGCCAAGAATACAGCCTGCTCCACTTT.

The chain employs TRBV29-1 and TRBJ2-7; D may be TRBD1 (6 bases). Between the trimmed V and J ends, which lost 0 bases and 4 bases, there was a span of 7 bases. This CDR3 is 12 amino acids long. CDR1 and CDR2 (germline): SQVTM, ANQGSEA. In DNA form, the CDR3 reads TGCAGCGTTGAAGAAGGGGGTTACGAGCAGTACTTC. Its protein product is CSVEEGGYEQYF.

The chain carries TRBV15 and TRBJ2-1, with 9 nucleotides matching TRBD1. The CDR3 loop spans 16 amino acids. V was clipped by 3 bases and J by 4 bases; unmatched bases: 7. Germline V CDR1 and CDR2: LNHNV, YYDKDF (reference sequence). In DNA form, the CDR3 reads TGTGCCACCAGCAGGGACCGGGACAGGGTATACAATGAGCAGTTCTTC. It encodes CATSRDRDRVYNEQFF.

This chain uses TRBV4-3 with TRBJ2-5; possibly TRBD2 for D (6 bases). The germline gives CDR1 LGHNA, CDR2 YSLEER. V lost 4 bases and J lost 1, with 16 bases in between. CDR3 length: 16 amino acids. As DNA, the CDR3 is TGCGCCAGCAGCCGCGGGGATCGGCAGGCCCAAGAGACCCAGTACTTC. Encoded protein: CASSRGDRQAQETQYF.

CDR3 sequence (DNA): TGTGCCAGTACCCCAAGAGACAGGGCGGCTTTCTTT. Protein product: CASTPRDRAAFF. The J gene is TRBJ1-1, the V gene TRBV19; 7 bases match TRBD1. The CDR3 consists of 12 residues. J gave up 11 bases and V 7 bases, and 10 bases lay outside the gene matches. Germline lookup yields CDR1 LNHDA and CDR2 SQIVND (reference sequence).

The chain combines TRBV3-1 (or the pseudogene TRBV3-2) with TRBJ2-1; 10 bases are a match to TRBD1. V dropped 3 bases and J dropped 4; count of bases not matched to a gene: 3. CDR1 and CDR2 (germline): LGHDT, YNNKEL (reference sequence). The CDR3 has 15 residues. The CDR3 here is CASSHRQGAYNEQFF. The CDR3 coding sequence is TGTGCCAGCAGCCACCGACAGGGGGCTTACAATGAGCAGTTCTTC.

V usage is TRBV15 and J usage is TRBJ2-7, with TRBD2 matching over 10 bases. The CDR3 extends over 15 amino acids. V trimming: 1 base; J trimming: 2 bases; junction bases outside the gene matches: 2. Germline V gene sequence: CDR1 LNHNV, CDR2 YYDKDF (reference sequence). For the CDR3, the DNA is TGTGCCACCAGCAGAGTACTAGCGGGACCCTACGAGCAGTACTTC. Its protein product is CATSRVLAGPYEQYF.

DNA of the CDR3: TGTGCCACCACTGGTCAGCGGGCCGGGTACGAGCAGTACTTC. It specifies CATTGQRAGYEQYF. The rearrangement uses TRBV18 and TRBJ2-7; D is possibly TRBD2 (6 bases). The CDR3 length is 14 residues. In germline, CDR1 is KGHSH, CDR2 LQKENI. The V end lost 10 bases, the J end lost 4 bases, and 20 bases lay between the germline ends.

The chain employs TRBV7-3 and TRBJ2-3; D unclear. V lost 5 bases, J lost 6 bases, and 12 bases lay in between. This CDR3 spans 13 amino acids. The V gene's germline CDR1 is SGHTA and CDR2 FQGTGA. CDR3 protein: CASSIRFVDTQYF. Written as DNA, the CDR3 is TGTGCCAGCAGCATTCGGTTTGTGGATACGCAGTATTTT. Complete variable domain (other parts from reference TRBV7-3 and TRBJ2-3): GAGVSQTPSNKVTEKGKYVELRCDPISGHTALYWYRQSLGQGPEFLIYFQGTGAADDSGLPNDRFFAVRPEGSVSTLKIQRTERGDSAVYLCASSIRFVDTQYFGPGTRLTVL.

V usage is TRBV2 and J usage is TRBJ2-5; D is possibly TRBD1 (7 bases). This CDR3 is built from 14 residues. Germline V gene data show CDR1 as SNHLY and CDR2 as FYNNEI. V was cut by 9 bases and J by 0 bases, with 14 bases left in between. In DNA, the CDR3 is TGTGCCAGTCAGACAGGGAGGTACCAAGAGACCCAGTACTTC. It encodes CASQTGRYQETQYF.

This clone was recorded a few times. The rearrangement joins TRBV6-5 to TRBJ1-6; D unresolved. This CDR3 has 13 amino acids. Germline assignment: CDR1 MNHEY and CDR2 SVGAGI. Deletions cut 4 bases from V and 9 bases from J, with 10 bases between. The chain's CDR3 is CASSSTRGSPLHF. The CDR3 bases are TGTGCCAGCAGTTCGACCCGGGGTTCACCCCTCCACTTT.

This clone is a singleton in its sample. The gene calls are TRBV19 and TRBJ2-2, with no clear D. In germline, CDR1 is LNHDA, CDR2 SQIVND (reference sequence). V was trimmed by 5 bases and J by 2 bases, leaving 12 bases between them. CDR3 length equals 15 residues. CDR3 amino acids: CASSWRRINTGELFF. The CDR3 bases are TGTGCCAGTAGTTGGCGGCGGATAAACACCGGGGAGCTGTTTTTT.

This clone came up a few times. The chain is built from TRBV19 and TRBJ1-2; D gene unclear. The germline CDR1 and CDR2 sequences are LNHDA and SQIVND (reference sequence). This CDR3 is 13 amino acids long. V dropped 2 bases and J dropped 2 bases, with 6 bases sitting between them. CDR3 coding DNA: TGTGCCAGTAGTATACCAGGAAACTATGGCTACACCTTC. The encoded protein is CASSIPGNYGYTF.

This clone appeared a few times. The V and J genes are TRBV11-1 and TRBJ1-2, with 9 bases lining up with TRBD1. The CDR3 extends over 16 amino acids. Per the germline V gene, CDR1 is SGHAT and CDR2 is FQDESV (reference sequence). The V gene end was trimmed by 2 bases and the J gene end by 1 base; junction bases not matched to a gene: 5. The DNA of the CDR3 is TGTGCCAGCAGCTTATCGGGGACAGGGAATAACTATGGCTACACCTTC. Amino acid sequence: CASSLSGTGNNYGYTF. Full variable domain (outside the CDR3, taken from reference TRBV11-1 and TRBJ1-2): EAEVAQSPRYKITEKSQAVAFWCDPISGHATLYWYRQILGQGPELLVQFQDESVVDDSQLPKDRFSAERLKGVDSTLKIQPAELGDSAMYLCASSLSGTGNNYGYTFGSGTRLTVV.

The V and J genes are TRBV10-3 and TRBJ2-5; 7 bases fit TRBD2. The CDR3 covers 16 residues. J gave up 1 base and V 10 bases, and 15 bases lay outside the gene matches. Germline CDR1 and CDR2: ENHRY and SYGVKD. The chain's CDR3 is CATRGGLGRVQETQYF. CDR3 nucleotide sequence: TGTGCCACCCGCGGGGGATTAGGGAGAGTCCAAGAGACCCAGTACTTC.

The chain has TRBV6-6 and TRBJ2-7; tentatively, D is TRBD1 (6 bases). Germline-derived CDR1 and CDR2 are MNHNY and SVGAGI (reference sequence). The germline V and J ends were trimmed by 2 bases and 6 bases, with 17 bases remaining between them. The CDR3 totals 15 residues. The DNA for the CDR3 is TGTGCCAGCAGTTACGGTAGTACATCAGGGGTCGAGCAGTACTTC. This sequence encodes CASSYGSTSGVEQYF.